Listed below are T cell receptor beta chains from one sample, sequenced in a study of blood T cell repertoires in COVID-19. TCRdb keeps only in-frame clones here, not all; method: immunoSEQ multiplex PCR. Among more than 35,000 clones, over 65% were seen once, and the ten largest hold approximately 14%. Sequenced: peripheral blood. Receptors were obtained from a man aged 50 to 60 with active or convalescent COVID-19. The CDR3 runs from the conserved cysteine through the conserved F or W. Each record gives: CDR3 DNA, CDR3 protein, J gene, D gene, clone size, CDR3 length, V gene. D genes are given only for firm matches. Not all rows give a size; the values are once, few, many and, for expanded clones, a class.

CDR3 DNA: TGTGCCAGCAGTTGGGGTAACAGGGGGCGGAATGAAAAACTGTTTTTT; CDR3 protein: CASSWGNRGRNEKLFF; J gene: TRBJ1-4; D gene: TRBD1; clone size: -; CDR3 length: 16; V gene: TRBV27
CDR3 DNA: TGTGCCAGCAGCTTAGATTTCACAGGTCCCAGCAATCAGCCCCAGCATTTT; CDR3 protein: CASSLDFTGPSNQPQHF; J gene: TRBJ1-5; D gene: -; clone size: -; CDR3 length: 17; V gene: TRBV7-2
CDR3 DNA: TGTGCCAGCAGGCCCAGGGGGCGCGATGAAAAACTGTTTTTT; CDR3 protein: CASRPRGRDEKLFF; J gene: TRBJ1-4; D gene: TRBD1; clone size: -; CDR3 length: 14; V gene: TRBV6-5
CDR3 DNA: TGTGCCAGCAGTGATGGCCAGGGGAACAATCAGCCCCAGCATTTT; CDR3 protein: CASSDGQGNNQPQHF; J gene: TRBJ1-5; D gene: -; clone size: -; CDR3 length: 15; V gene: TRBV25-1
CDR3 DNA: TGTGCCAGCAGCCCGCGGGAGGGCTATGGCTACACCTTC; CDR3 protein: CASSPREGYGYTF; J gene: TRBJ1-2; D gene: -; clone size: -; CDR3 length: 13; V gene: TRBV3-1/TRBV3-2
CDR3 DNA: TGCGCCAGCAGCCCGGGGGACACCGGGGAGCTGTTTTTT; CDR3 protein: CASSPGDTGELFF; J gene: TRBJ2-2; D gene: -; clone size: -; CDR3 length: 13; V gene: TRBV5-1
CDR3 DNA: TGTGCCACCAGCAGAGACCAGGGCCCCCCTGAGGACATCGTTGAAGCTTTCTTT; CDR3 protein: CATSRDQGPPEDIVEAFF; J gene: TRBJ1-1; D gene: -; clone size: -; CDR3 length: 18; V gene: TRBV15
CDR3 DNA: TGTGCCAGCAGCGTAGTTATGGGCGGGAGAGGGGCTGAAGCTTTCTTT; CDR3 protein: CASSVVMGGRGAEAFF; J gene: TRBJ1-1; D gene: -; clone size: -; CDR3 length: 16; V gene: TRBV9
CDR3 DNA: TGTGCCAGCAGTTACGACAGGGGTTCACCCCTCCACTTT; CDR3 protein: CASSYDRGSPLHF; J gene: TRBJ1-6; D gene: TRBD1; clone size: -; CDR3 length: 13; V gene: TRBV6-6
CDR3 DNA: TGTGCCAGCAGCTCCGGTAACTATGGCTACACCTTC; CDR3 protein: CASSSGNYGYTF; J gene: TRBJ1-2; D gene: -; clone size: -; CDR3 length: 12; V gene: TRBV7-9
CDR3 DNA: TGCAGCGTCGGGGGTTTGTCCTACGAGCAGTACTTC; CDR3 protein: CSVGGLSYEQYF; J gene: TRBJ2-7; D gene: -; clone size: -; CDR3 length: 12; V gene: TRBV29-1
CDR3 DNA: TGCGCCAGCAGCCAAGAGAGGGCGGGGAACAATCAGCCCCAGCATTTT; CDR3 protein: CASSQERAGNNQPQHF; J gene: TRBJ1-5; D gene: -; clone size: -; CDR3 length: 16; V gene: TRBV4-1
CDR3 DNA: TGTGCCAGCAGCCGGGGCGGGACAGTACACACCGGGGAGCTGTTTTTT; CDR3 protein: CASSRGGTVHTGELFF; J gene: TRBJ2-2; D gene: -; clone size: -; CDR3 length: 16; V gene: TRBV14
CDR3 DNA: TGTGCCAGTAGTAACCGAGGGTTGGTGAGCACAGATACGCAGTATTTT; CDR3 protein: CASSNRGLVSTDTQYF; J gene: TRBJ2-3; D gene: -; clone size: -; CDR3 length: 16; V gene: TRBV19
CDR3 DNA: TGCGCCAGCAGCCAAGATCCGAGTACCTATGGCTACACCTTC; CDR3 protein: CASSQDPSTYGYTF; J gene: TRBJ1-2; D gene: -; clone size: few; CDR3 length: 14; V gene: TRBV4-1
CDR3 DNA: TGTGCCAGCAGCTTAGCGCAGGGCAGAATCTCCTACAATGAGCAGTTCTTC; CDR3 protein: CASSLAQGRISYNEQFF; J gene: TRBJ2-1; D gene: -; clone size: -; CDR3 length: 17; V gene: TRBV7-2
CDR3 DNA: TGTGCCAGCAACTCACAGGGAGGGAGTGAAAAACTGTTTTTT; CDR3 protein: CASNSQGGSEKLFF; J gene: TRBJ1-4; D gene: -; clone size: few; CDR3 length: 14; V gene: TRBV6-5
CDR3 DNA: TGTGCCAGCAGTCAACAGGGGACGGGAAACACCATATATTTT; CDR3 protein: CASSQQGTGNTIYF; J gene: TRBJ1-3; D gene: TRBD1; clone size: -; CDR3 length: 14; V gene: TRBV2
CDR3 DNA: TGCGCCAGCAGCTCCGACAGGGGTGAAGCTTTCTTT; CDR3 protein: CASSSDRGEAFF; J gene: TRBJ1-1; D gene: TRBD1; clone size: -; CDR3 length: 12; V gene: TRBV5-1
CDR3 DNA: TGTGCCAGCAGCTTAGGTCGGGGACAGACAATTCCCTACAATGAGCAGTTCTTC; CDR3 protein: CASSLGRGQTIPYNEQFF; J gene: TRBJ2-1; D gene: TRBD1; clone size: -; CDR3 length: 18; V gene: TRBV7-6
CDR3 DNA: TGCGCCAGCAGGCTCTCGGAGATGAGCTCCTACAATGAGCAGTTCTTC; CDR3 protein: CASRLSEMSSYNEQFF; J gene: TRBJ2-1; D gene: -; clone size: -; CDR3 length: 16; V gene: TRBV5-1
CDR3 DNA: TGTGCCAGCAGCTTAGGTGGACTAGCGGGGTCACGGCAGTTCTTC; CDR3 protein: CASSLGGLAGSRQFF; J gene: TRBJ2-1; D gene: TRBD2; clone size: -; CDR3 length: 15; V gene: TRBV11-3
CDR3 DNA: TGTGCCAGCAGCTTGGATACCGGGGGGTACCTATATGGCTACACCTTC; CDR3 protein: CASSLDTGGYLYGYTF; J gene: TRBJ1-2; D gene: -; clone size: -; CDR3 length: 16; V gene: TRBV7-2
CDR3 DNA: TGTGCCAGCACCGGACAGGGGAGCTCCTACGAGCAGTACTTC; CDR3 protein: CASTGQGSSYEQYF; J gene: TRBJ2-7; D gene: TRBD1; clone size: -; CDR3 length: 14; V gene: TRBV3-1/TRBV3-2
CDR3 DNA: TGTGCCAGTAGTGTCGTAGCAGAGAACTATGGCTACACCTTC; CDR3 protein: CASSVVAENYGYTF; J gene: TRBJ1-2; D gene: -; clone size: few; CDR3 length: 14; V gene: TRBV19
CDR3 DNA: TGCGCCAGCAGCCGCGACAGGTCGTGGGACACCGGGGAGCTGTTTTTT; CDR3 protein: CASSRDRSWDTGELFF; J gene: TRBJ2-2; D gene: -; clone size: -; CDR3 length: 16; V gene: TRBV5-1
CDR3 DNA: TGCGCCAGCAGCTTGGCCGAAGGACAGACTGGAAACACCATATATTTT; CDR3 protein: CASSLAEGQTGNTIYF; J gene: TRBJ1-3; D gene: -; clone size: -; CDR3 length: 16; V gene: TRBV5-1
CDR3 DNA: TGTGCCACCAGCAGATCCCGGGACAGGAACACTGAAGCTTTCTTT; CDR3 protein: CATSRSRDRNTEAFF; J gene: TRBJ1-1; D gene: TRBD1; clone size: -; CDR3 length: 15; V gene: TRBV15
CDR3 DNA: TGCGCCAGCAGTGAGTCTGGCCGCTCTGGAAACACCATATATTTT; CDR3 protein: CASSESGRSGNTIYF; J gene: TRBJ1-3; D gene: -; clone size: -; CDR3 length: 15; V gene: TRBV10-1
CDR3 DNA: TGTGCCAGCAGCTCCGGGGGGGAGACCCAGTACTTC; CDR3 protein: CASSSGGETQYF; J gene: TRBJ2-5; D gene: TRBD2; clone size: -; CDR3 length: 12; V gene: TRBV9
CDR3 DNA: TGTGCCAGCAGCTTTAACAGGGATAATTCACCCCTCCACTTT; CDR3 protein: CASSFNRDNSPLHF; J gene: TRBJ1-6; D gene: -; clone size: few; CDR3 length: 14; V gene: TRBV7-9
CDR3 DNA: TGTGCCACCAGCAGAAAGGAGTCAGATTATGGCTACACCTTC; CDR3 protein: CATSRKESDYGYTF; J gene: TRBJ1-2; D gene: -; clone size: -; CDR3 length: 14; V gene: TRBV15
CDR3 DNA: TGTGCCAGCAGCTTAGGCCCCGGGACAGAAGCTTTCTTT; CDR3 protein: CASSLGPGTEAFF; J gene: TRBJ1-1; D gene: -; clone size: -; CDR3 length: 13; V gene: TRBV11-2
CDR3 DNA: TGTGCCTGGGTGGGACAGGCCATTAACACTGAAGCTTTCTTT; CDR3 protein: CAWVGQAINTEAFF; J gene: TRBJ1-1; D gene: TRBD1; clone size: -; CDR3 length: 14; V gene: TRBV30
CDR3 DNA: TGTGCCACCAGTGAGGGGGGGACCCAGTACTTC; CDR3 protein: CATSEGGTQYF; J gene: TRBJ2-5; D gene: -; clone size: -; CDR3 length: 11; V gene: TRBV25-1
CDR3 DNA: TGCGCCAGCAGCTTGGATGGATTAGCCTCCTACGAGCAGTACTTC; CDR3 protein: CASSLDGLASYEQYF; J gene: TRBJ2-7; D gene: -; clone size: -; CDR3 length: 15; V gene: TRBV5-1
CDR3 DNA: TGTGCCAGCAATCGGAGTAATCAGCCCCAGCATTTT; CDR3 protein: CASNRSNQPQHF; J gene: TRBJ1-5; D gene: -; clone size: -; CDR3 length: 12; V gene: TRBV6-5
CDR3 DNA: TGTGCCAGCAGTTTATTCTTCGGGGTAAATGGCTACACCTTC; CDR3 protein: CASSLFFGVNGYTF; J gene: TRBJ1-2; D gene: -; clone size: -; CDR3 length: 14; V gene: TRBV27
CDR3 DNA: TGCGCCAGCAGCCCCCAGACAGGCACAAGTTACGAGCAGTACTTC; CDR3 protein: CASSPQTGTSYEQYF; J gene: TRBJ2-7; D gene: -; clone size: few; CDR3 length: 15; V gene: TRBV4-1
CDR3 DNA: TGTGCCTGGAGTGTAGCAGGGTACGATACGCAGTATTTT; CDR3 protein: CAWSVAGYDTQYF; J gene: TRBJ2-3; D gene: -; clone size: -; CDR3 length: 13; V gene: TRBV30
CDR3 DNA: TGTGCCAGCAGCCCAGGGACAGGTGAAGCTTTCTTT; CDR3 protein: CASSPGTGEAFF; J gene: TRBJ1-1; D gene: TRBD1; clone size: -; CDR3 length: 12; V gene: TRBV9
CDR3 DNA: TGTGCCAGCAGTTTATCGGGACAGGGGGGAGAGACCCAGTACTTC; CDR3 protein: CASSLSGQGGETQYF; J gene: TRBJ2-5; D gene: TRBD1; clone size: -; CDR3 length: 15; V gene: TRBV28